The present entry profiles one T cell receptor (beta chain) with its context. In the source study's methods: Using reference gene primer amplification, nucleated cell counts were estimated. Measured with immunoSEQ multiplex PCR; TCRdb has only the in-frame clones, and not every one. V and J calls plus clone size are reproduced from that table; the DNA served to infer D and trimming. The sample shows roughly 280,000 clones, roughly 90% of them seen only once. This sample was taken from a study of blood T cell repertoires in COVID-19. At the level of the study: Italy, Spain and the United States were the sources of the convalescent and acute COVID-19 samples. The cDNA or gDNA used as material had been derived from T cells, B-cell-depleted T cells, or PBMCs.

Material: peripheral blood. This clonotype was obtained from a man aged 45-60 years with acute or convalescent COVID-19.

The CDR3 sequence: CASSLGGGGAHYTQYF. The CDR3 DNA reads TGCGCCAGCTCCCTTGGGGGCGGGGGTGCCCATTATACGCAGTATTTT. The V call is TRBV5-1, the J call TRBJ2-3, with D tentatively TRBD2 (7 bases). Germline CDR1 SGHRS, CDR2 YFSETQ. V lost 7 bases and J lost 7, with 25 bases in between. The CDR3 loop spans 16 amino acids.